The sequence of this TCR beta chain was determined in a study of T cell responses to AZD1222 COVID-19 vaccine. Study context: Doses given second, at about 4 or about 12 weeks, were pooled. Study results and caveats: Unmutated variant regions are reportedly the target of nearly half of TCRs that are spike-specific. Sampling that yielded the repertoires occurred only after the peak T cell response.

About this clone: No antigen is known for it.

Here immunoSEQ multiplex PCR was the method, and the copy in TCRdb shows in-frame clones only, minus some. The sample carries 120,000 or so clones, about four fifths recorded once. The CDR3 contains 14 residues. Looked up from germline, CDR1 is SGHNT and CDR2 is YYREEE (reference sequence). Trimming removed 4 bases from V and 5 bases from J, with 15 bases in between. The TCR was taken from an adult in good health. The sample here was peripheral blood, taken on day 0 of AZD1222 vaccination. The chain carries TRBV5-4 and TRBJ1-2; maybe TRBD1 (5 bases). The CDR3 region is CASSRSGDVYGYTF. CDR3 coding DNA: TGTGCCAGCAGCCGGAGCGGGGACGTATATGGCTACACCTTC.